The 27 T cell receptor beta chains given below trace back to one sample, sequenced in a study of T cell responses to AZD1222 COVID-19 vaccine. Measured with immunoSEQ multiplex PCR; TCRdb has only the in-frame clones, and not every one. The sample holds under 110,000 clones; over 75% are singletons and the top ten take more than 15%. The input for sequencing was peripheral blood, taken on day 0 of AZD1222 vaccination. These receptors originate from an adult in good health.

The chain has TRBV19 and TRBJ1-2, with a weak D call TRBD1 (5 bases). The CDR3 consists of 12 residues. V lost 6 bases and J 4 bases, leaving 9 bases between the germline ends. From germline, CDR1 is LNHDA and CDR2 SQIVND (reference sequence). In DNA, the CDR3 is TGTGCCAGTAGGCAGGGAGGCTATGGCTACACCTTC. Its protein product is CASRQGGYGYTF.

The V call is TRBV19, the J call TRBJ1-2, with D perhaps matching TRBD1 (6 bases). Germline CDR1 LNHDA, CDR2 SQIVND (reference sequence). CDR3 length equals 14 residues. V was clipped by 5 bases and J by 5 bases, with 15 bases between them. CDR3 DNA sequence: TGTGCCAGTAGTCCGACAGGTGGGGTTTATGGCTACACCTTC. Its protein product is CASSPTGGVYGYTF.

This clone has a single count. In nucleotides, the CDR3 is TGTGCCAGCAGTGCCTATGCCCGCCTTCCGGGAGGCGAAAAACTGTTTTTT. As protein: CASSAYARLPGGEKLFF. The genes are TRBV25-1 and TRBJ1-4; D gene uncertain. V was pared by 4 bases and J by 8 bases, with 23 bases between. Per germline, CDR1 MGHDK and CDR2 SYGVNS. The CDR3 is 17 residues long. Variable domain in full (rest from reference TRBV25-1 and TRBJ1-4): EADIYQTPRYLVIGTGKKITLECSQTMGHDKMYWYQQDPGMELHLIHYSYGVNSTEKGDLSSESTVSRIRTEHFPLTLESARPSHTSQYLCASSAYARLPGGEKLFFGSGTQLSVL.

This clone was observed at least ten times. Written as DNA, the CDR3 is TGTGCCAGCAGCTTGTTACAGGGGGCCGGAGATACGCAGTATTTT. Its protein is CASSLLQGAGDTQYF. This sequence joins TRBV7-8 and TRBJ2-3, with 9 bases identical to TRBD1. CDR3 length equals 15 residues. The germline V gene encodes CDR1 SGHVS and CDR2 FQNEAQ. V gave up 3 bases and J gave up 5 bases; unmatched junction bases: 6.

V gene TRBV5-1 combines with J gene TRBJ2-3; the match to TRBD2 covers 10 bases. The CDR3 contains 16 residues. Germline V gene data show CDR1 as SGHRS and CDR2 as YFSETQ. V shed 3 bases, J shed 6 bases, and the junction held 10 bases outside the gene matches. As DNA, the CDR3 is TGCGCCAGCAGCTATGGCCTAGCGGGAGTCGAGGATACGCAGTATTTT. This encodes CASSYGLAGVEDTQYF. The full variable domain, completed using reference TRBV5-1 and TRBJ2-3, is KAGVTQTPRYLIKTRGQQVTLSCSPISGHRSVSWYQQTPGQGLQFLFEYFSETQRNKGNFPGRFSGRQFSNSRSEMNVSTLELGDSALYLCASSYGLAGVEDTQYFGPGTRLTVL.

The chain links TRBV28 to TRBJ2-1; the D call may be TRBD1 or TRBD2 (5 bases each). Looked up from germline, CDR1 is MDHEN and CDR2 is SYDVKM. The CDR3 has 14 residues. Trimming stripped 2 bases from V and 6 bases from J, with 11 bases between. DNA for the CDR3: TGTGCCAGCAGTTTAGGGGGTTCGAGCAATGAGCAGTTCTTC. Translated, it gives CASSLGGSSNEQFF.

The chain uses TRBV28 and TRBJ1-4, with D possibly matching TRBD1 (6 bases). The CDR3 sequence is 13 residues long. Looked up from germline, CDR1 is MDHEN and CDR2 is SYDVKM. With 7 bases removed from V and 5 bases from J, the gap between germline ends came to 11 bases. The CDR3 sequence is CASKGTLNEKLFF. DNA of the CDR3: TGTGCCAGCAAAGGGACACTCAATGAAAAACTGTTTTTT.

The rearrangement links TRBV27 to TRBJ2-2; D is ambiguous. V lost 3 bases to trimming and J lost 8 bases, with 16 bases between them. CDR3 size: 15 residues. Germline values: CDR1 MNHEY, CDR2 SMNVEV (reference sequence). The DNA of the CDR3 is TGTGCCAGCAGTTTCTGGGCAAGCGAGAGTGGGGAGCTGTTTTTT. It encodes CASSFWASESGELFF.

V gene TRBV3-1 (or the pseudogene TRBV3-2) combines with J gene TRBJ2-1; D is undetermined. Germline V gene sequence: CDR1 LGHDT, CDR2 YNNKEL (reference sequence). This CDR3 spans 14 amino acids. Trimming pared 1 base from V and 5 bases from J, leaving 9 bases between. CDR3 protein: CASSQVMANNEQFF. In nucleotides, the CDR3 is TGTGCCAGCAGCCAAGTTATGGCTAACAATGAGCAGTTCTTC.

CDR3 sequence reads: CASNSPSSYEQYF. CDR3 sequence (DNA): TGTGCCAGCAATTCCCCGAGCTCCTACGAGCAGTACTTC. The chain links TRBV28 to TRBJ2-7; no reliable D call. This CDR3 spans 13 amino acids. CDR1 is MDHEN, CDR2 SYDVKM, per germline. V lost 7 bases to trimming and J lost 0 bases, with 10 bases between them.

This rearrangement joins TRBV5-1 to TRBJ2-5; TRBD2 aligns across 8 bases. The V segment lost 0 bases and the J segment 2 bases; nucleotides outside the gene matches: 6. The CDR3 spans 16 residues. CDR1 is SGHRS, CDR2 YFSETQ, per germline. CDR3 region: CASSLAPGTRQETQYF. In DNA, the CDR3 is TGCGCCAGCAGCTTGGCCCCCGGGACTAGGCAAGAGACCCAGTACTTC.

The chain joins TRBV6-5 to TRBJ2-7; no clear D. This CDR3 region has 13 residues. V was trimmed by 6 bases and J by 3 bases, leaving 12 bases between them. Germline CDR1 is MNHEY and CDR2 is SVGAGI. As DNA, the CDR3 is TGTGCCAGCAGGAAAGAAGGGCACTACGAGCAGTACTTC. This sequence encodes CASRKEGHYEQYF.

The rearrangement links TRBV4-1 to TRBJ2-7, with no clear D. Germline CDR1 and CDR2: MGHRA and YSYEKL. V was clipped by 0 bases and J by 2 bases, with 20 bases between them. This CDR3 has 18 residues. CDR3 nucleotide sequence: TGCGCCAGCAGCCAAGATACTGTACCCCCCCCGAGCACCTACGAGCAGTACTTC. Residues: CASSQDTVPPPSTYEQYF.

J is TRBJ2-2 and V is TRBV7-6; possibly TRBD2 for D (5 bases). CDR3 length: 16 residues. CDR1 and CDR2 from the germline V gene are SGHVS and FNYEAQ. Trimming pared 6 bases from V and 7 bases from J, leaving 21 bases between. The CDR3: CASSYPTGRAVGELFF. In DNA, the CDR3 is TGTGCCAGCAGTTATCCCACGGGAAGGGCTGTCGGGGAGCTGTTTTTT.

This clone was counted a single time. The rearrangement joins TRBV6-2 or TRBV6-3 to TRBJ1-2; 8 positions match TRBD1. The CDR3 totals 13 residues. Unmatched junction bases numbered 6, after V lost 5 bases and J lost 7 bases. CDR1 is MNHEY and CDR2 is SVGEGT in the germline V gene. The CDR3 DNA reads TGTGCCAGCAGTCGGGACAGGCAGGGTGGCTACACCTTC. This sequence encodes CASSRDRQGGYTF.

J is TRBJ2-7 and V is TRBV29-1; D is unresolved. Germline CDR1 is SQVTM and CDR2 is ANQGSEA. The CDR3 spans 13 residues. V was shortened by 2 bases and J by 2 bases, with 10 bases between the two germline ends. This chain's CDR3 is CSVESRVTYEQYF. DNA for the CDR3: TGCAGCGTTGAATCAAGGGTAACCTACGAGCAGTACTTC.

V is TRBV13 and J is TRBJ2-6; no firm D call. The CDR3 has 14 amino acids. The germline gives CDR1 PRHDT, CDR2 FYEKMQ (reference sequence). The V gene lost 5 bases and the J gene lost 3 bases, with 8 bases spanning the gap. CDR3: CASSLTNGANVLTF. The DNA of the CDR3 is TGTGCCAGCAGCCTCACCAATGGGGCCAACGTCCTGACTTTC. The full variable domain, its missing parts supplied by reference TRBV13 and TRBJ2-6, is AAGVIQSPRHLIKEKRETATLKCYPIPRHDTVYWYQQGPGQDPQFLISFYEKMQSDKGSIPDRFSAQQFSDYHSELNMSSLELGDSALYFCASSLTNGANVLTFGAGSRLTVL.

The chain employs TRBV2 and TRBJ2-1, with TRBD2 matching over 8 bases. The germline gives CDR1 SNHLY, CDR2 FYNNEI. The V and J ends lost 4 bases and 0 bases, in that order; junction bases with no gene match: 14. This CDR3 contains 19 residues. The chain's CDR3 is CASSGWREATTYSYNEQFF. The CDR3 DNA sequence: TGTGCCAGCAGTGGTTGGCGGGAGGCCACTACTTACTCCTACAATGAGCAGTTCTTC. The whole variable domain, filled in from reference TRBV2 and TRBJ2-1, reads EPEVTQTPSHQVTQMGQEVILRCVPISNHLYFYWYRQILGQKVEFLVSFYNNEISEKSEIFDDQFSVERPDGSNFTLKIRSTKLEDSAMYFCASSGWREATTYSYNEQFFGPGTRLTVL.

The rearrangement uses TRBV7-2 and TRBJ1-6; perhaps TRBD1 as D (6 bases). Germline V gene lookup returns CDR1 SGHTA and CDR2 FQGNSA. With 5 bases removed from V and 4 bases from J, the gap between germline ends came to 12 bases. The CDR3 spans 15 residues. The CDR3, as DNA: TGTGCCAGCAGCCCGTCAGGACAGTATAATTCACCCCTCCACTTT. Its translation is CASSPSGQYNSPLHF.

This chain connects TRBV3-1 (or the pseudogene TRBV3-2) to TRBJ1-2; perhaps TRBD1 as D (5 bases). Per germline, CDR1 LGHDT and CDR2 YNNKEL (reference sequence). The CDR3 extends over 13 amino acids. Trimming cost V 3 bases and J 4 bases, with 9 bases left between them. The CDR3 bases are TGTGCCAGCAGCCAGACAGCAGGCTATGGCTACACCTTC. It translates to CASSQTAGYGYTF.

The CDR3 sequence: CAISENPSGVEGQPQHF. The DNA of the CDR3 is TGTGCCATCAGTGAAAACCCTTCAGGGGTGGAAGGTCAGCCCCAGCATTTT. The chain couples TRBV10-3 to TRBJ1-5; D perhaps matches TRBD1 (6 bases). V lost 3 bases and J 6 bases, leaving 21 bases between the germline ends. This CDR3 has 17 amino acids. Germline V CDR1 and CDR2: ENHRY, SYGVKD.

V gene TRBV18 combines with J gene TRBJ2-5, with 13 bases aligning to TRBD2. Per the germline V gene, CDR1 is KGHSH and CDR2 is LQKENI. J lost 7 bases, V lost 0 bases, and 14 bases had no gene match. This CDR3 spans 19 amino acids. The CDR3 reads CASSPPTVQGLAGRRTQYF. The CDR3 DNA follows: TGTGCCAGCTCACCACCGACCGTCCAGGGACTAGCGGGGCGCAGGACCCAGTACTTC.

This clone came up once. The chain carries TRBV6-2 or TRBV6-3 and TRBJ2-1; D gene ambiguous. This CDR3 is 13 amino acids long. Trimming took off 0 bases at V and 10 bases at J, with 10 bases between the two ends. Looked up from germline, CDR1 is MNHEY and CDR2 is SVGEGT. CDR3 bases: TGTGCCAGCAGTTACTCGTCAAGCAACGAGCAGTTCTTC. Translated: CASSYSSSNEQFF.

J is TRBJ2-2 and V is TRBV19; D perhaps matches TRBD1 (5 bases). This CDR3 region has 16 residues. Germline assignment: CDR1 LNHDA and CDR2 SQIVND (reference sequence). V gave up 3 bases and J gave up 0 bases, with 11 bases separating them. The CDR3 protein is CASSILQGANTGELFF. The CDR3 DNA sequence: TGTGCCAGTAGTATTTTGCAGGGTGCGAACACCGGGGAGCTGTTTTTT.

The rearrangement uses TRBV5-1 and TRBJ2-6; no clear D. In germline, CDR1 is SGHRS, CDR2 YFSETQ. The CDR3 loop spans 15 amino acids. The V end lost 8 bases, the J end lost 2 bases, and 14 bases lay between the germline ends. The CDR3 protein is CASSANWAGANVLTF. CDR3 in DNA: TGCGCCAGTTCCGCTAATTGGGCTGGGGCCAACGTCCTGACTTTC.

The chain employs TRBV19 and TRBJ2-5; 7 bases line up with TRBD1. J gave up 4 bases and V 1 base, and 6 bases lay outside the gene matches. The CDR3 has 15 residues. Germline V gives CDR1 LNHDA, CDR2 SQIVND (reference sequence). The CDR3 DNA follows: TGTGCCAGTAGTATAGGCGACAGGGATGCAGAGACCCAGTACTTC. It specifies CASSIGDRDAETQYF.

The V and J genes are TRBV27 and TRBJ2-2; TRBD1 aligns across 7 bases. V lost 6 bases and J lost 4; bases outside the gene matches: 11. There are 16 residues in the CDR3. Per the germline V gene, CDR1 is MNHEY and CDR2 is SMNVEV (reference sequence). Written as DNA, the CDR3 is TGTGCCAGCAGGCCGTCCACAGGGGCCCCCACCGGGGAGCTGTTTTTT. Translation: CASRPSTGAPTGELFF.